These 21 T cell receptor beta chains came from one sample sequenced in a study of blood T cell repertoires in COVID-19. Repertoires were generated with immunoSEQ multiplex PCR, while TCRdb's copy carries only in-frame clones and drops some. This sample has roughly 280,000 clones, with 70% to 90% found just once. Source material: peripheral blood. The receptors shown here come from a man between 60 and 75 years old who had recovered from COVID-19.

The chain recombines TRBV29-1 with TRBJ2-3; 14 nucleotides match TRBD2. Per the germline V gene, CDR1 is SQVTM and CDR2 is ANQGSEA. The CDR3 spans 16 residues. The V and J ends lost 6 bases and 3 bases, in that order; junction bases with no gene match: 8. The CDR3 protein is CSVGGLAGVRTDTQYF. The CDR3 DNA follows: TGCAGCGTGGGGGGACTAGCGGGAGTGAGGACAGATACGCAGTATTTT.

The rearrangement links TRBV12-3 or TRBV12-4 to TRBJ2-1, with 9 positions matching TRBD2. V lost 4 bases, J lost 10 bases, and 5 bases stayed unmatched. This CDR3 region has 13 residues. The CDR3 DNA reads TGTGCCAGCAGTTCTAGCGGGATTAAGGAGCAGTTCTTC. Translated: CASSSSGIKEQFF.

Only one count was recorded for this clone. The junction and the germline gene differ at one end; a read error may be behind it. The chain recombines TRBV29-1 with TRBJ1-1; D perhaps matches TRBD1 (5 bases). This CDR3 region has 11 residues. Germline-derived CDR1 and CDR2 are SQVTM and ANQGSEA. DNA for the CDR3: TGCAGCGTTGAAGAAACCGGGCCCCAGGGCTTT. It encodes CSVEETGPQGF.

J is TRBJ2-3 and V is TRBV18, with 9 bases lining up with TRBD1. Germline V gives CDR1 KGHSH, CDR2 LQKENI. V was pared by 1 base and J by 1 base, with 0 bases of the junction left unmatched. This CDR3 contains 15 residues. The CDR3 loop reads CASSPRDRGTDTQYF. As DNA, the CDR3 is TGTGCCAGCTCACCACGGGACAGGGGCACAGATACGCAGTATTTT.

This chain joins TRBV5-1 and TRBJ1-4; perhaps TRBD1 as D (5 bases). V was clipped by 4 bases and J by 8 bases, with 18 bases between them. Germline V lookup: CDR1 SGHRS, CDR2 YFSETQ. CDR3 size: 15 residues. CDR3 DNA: TGCGCCAGCAGCCCGGGACTAAGCGTCCAAGAAAAACTGTTTTTT. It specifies CASSPGLSVQEKLFF.

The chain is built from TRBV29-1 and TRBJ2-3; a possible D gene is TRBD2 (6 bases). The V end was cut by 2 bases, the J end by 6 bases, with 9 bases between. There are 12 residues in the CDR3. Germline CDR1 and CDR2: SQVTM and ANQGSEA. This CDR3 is CSVETGTDTQYF. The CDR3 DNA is TGCAGCGTTGAAACCGGGACTGATACGCAGTATTTT.

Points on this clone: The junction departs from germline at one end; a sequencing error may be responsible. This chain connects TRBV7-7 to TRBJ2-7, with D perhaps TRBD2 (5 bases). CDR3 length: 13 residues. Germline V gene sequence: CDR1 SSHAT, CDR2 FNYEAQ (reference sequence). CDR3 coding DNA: TGTGCTAGCAGCTTAGCGCAGGAAAACGAGCAGTACTTC. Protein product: CASSLAQENEQYF.

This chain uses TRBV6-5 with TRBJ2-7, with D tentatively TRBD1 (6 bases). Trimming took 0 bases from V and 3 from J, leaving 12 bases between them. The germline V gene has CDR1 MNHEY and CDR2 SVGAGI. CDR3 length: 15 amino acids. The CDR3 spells CASSYSRQANYEQYF. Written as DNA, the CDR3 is TGTGCCAGCAGTTACTCACGACAGGCGAACTACGAGCAGTACTTC.

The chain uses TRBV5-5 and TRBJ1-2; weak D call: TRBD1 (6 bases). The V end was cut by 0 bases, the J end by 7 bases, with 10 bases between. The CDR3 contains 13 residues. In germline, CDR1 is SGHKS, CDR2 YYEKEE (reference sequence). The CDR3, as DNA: TGTGCCAGCAGCTTGGGGCAGGGGTCTGGCTACACCTTC. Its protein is CASSLGQGSGYTF.

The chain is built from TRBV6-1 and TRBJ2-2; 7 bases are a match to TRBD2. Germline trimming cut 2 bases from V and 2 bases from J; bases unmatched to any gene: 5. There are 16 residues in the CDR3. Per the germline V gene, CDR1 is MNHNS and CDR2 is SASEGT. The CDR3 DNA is TGTGCCAGCAGTGAACAACCGGGGGGTAACACCGGGGAGCTGTTTTTT. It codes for CASSEQPGGNTGELFF.

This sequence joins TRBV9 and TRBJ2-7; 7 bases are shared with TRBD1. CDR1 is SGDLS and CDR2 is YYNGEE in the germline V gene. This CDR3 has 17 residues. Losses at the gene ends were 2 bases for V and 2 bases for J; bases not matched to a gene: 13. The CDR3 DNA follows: TGTGCCAGCAGCGTTCCGTTTGCAACAGGGGCGGCCTACGAGCAGTACTTC. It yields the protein CASSVPFATGAAYEQYF.

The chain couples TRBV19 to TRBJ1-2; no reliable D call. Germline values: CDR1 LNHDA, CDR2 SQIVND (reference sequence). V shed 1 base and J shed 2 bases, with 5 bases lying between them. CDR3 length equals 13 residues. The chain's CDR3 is CASSIVTNYGYTF. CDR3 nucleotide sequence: TGTGCCAGTAGTATAGTTACAAACTATGGCTACACCTTC.

The DNA of the CDR3 is TGTGCTAGTGGTGCCCCCGTAGGACAGGGGGTTAGAAATCAGCCCCAGCATTTT. Its protein is CASGAPVGQGVRNQPQHF. The rearrangement uses TRBV12-5 and TRBJ1-5, with 10 positions matching TRBD1. Germline CDR1 LGHNT, CDR2 FRNRAP. Trimming at V came to 5 bases and at J to 4 bases, leaving 14 bases not matched to a gene. The CDR3 is made up of 18 amino acids.

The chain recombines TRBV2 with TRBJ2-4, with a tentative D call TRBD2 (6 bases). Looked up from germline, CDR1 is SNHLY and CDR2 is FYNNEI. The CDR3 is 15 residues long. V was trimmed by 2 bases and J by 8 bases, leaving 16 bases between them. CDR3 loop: CASSERMEGRYIQYF. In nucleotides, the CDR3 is TGTGCCAGCAGTGAAAGAATGGAGGGGCGCTACATTCAGTACTTC. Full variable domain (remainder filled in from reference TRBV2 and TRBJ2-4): EPEVTQTPSHQVTQMGQEVILRCVPISNHLYFYWYRQILGQKVEFLVSFYNNEISEKSEIFDDQFSVERPDGSNFTLKIRSTKLEDSAMYFCASSERMEGRYIQYFGAGTRLSVL.

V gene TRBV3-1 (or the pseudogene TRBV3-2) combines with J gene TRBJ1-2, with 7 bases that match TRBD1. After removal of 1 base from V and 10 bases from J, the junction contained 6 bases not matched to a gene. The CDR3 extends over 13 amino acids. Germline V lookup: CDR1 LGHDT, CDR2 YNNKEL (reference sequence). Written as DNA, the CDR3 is TGTGCCAGCAGCCAAGCAGGACAGGCTCACTACACCTTC. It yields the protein CASSQAGQAHYTF.

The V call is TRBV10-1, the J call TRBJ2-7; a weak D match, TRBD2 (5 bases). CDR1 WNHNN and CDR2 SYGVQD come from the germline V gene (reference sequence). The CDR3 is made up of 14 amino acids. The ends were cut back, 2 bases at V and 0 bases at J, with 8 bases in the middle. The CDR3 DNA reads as TGCGCCAGCAGTGAGAAGGAGGCCTCCTACGAGCAGTACTTC. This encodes CASSEKEASYEQYF.

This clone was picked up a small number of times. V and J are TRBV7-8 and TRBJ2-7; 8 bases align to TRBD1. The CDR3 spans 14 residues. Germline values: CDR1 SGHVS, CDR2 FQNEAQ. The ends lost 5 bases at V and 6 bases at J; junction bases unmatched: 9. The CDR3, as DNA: TGTGCCAGCAGCATCCCGGGACAGGCTACCGAGCAGTACTTC. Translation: CASSIPGQATEQYF. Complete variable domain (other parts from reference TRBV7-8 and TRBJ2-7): GAGVSQSPRYKVAKRGQDVALRCDPISGHVSLFWYQQALGQGPEFLTYFQNEAQLDKSGLPSDRFFAERPEGSVSTLKIQRTQQEDSAVYLCASSIPGQATEQYFGPGTRLTVT.

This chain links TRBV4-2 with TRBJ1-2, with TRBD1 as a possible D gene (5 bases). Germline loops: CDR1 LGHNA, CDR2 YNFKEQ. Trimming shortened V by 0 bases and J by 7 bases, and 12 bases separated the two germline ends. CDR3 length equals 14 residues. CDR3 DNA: TGTGCCAGCAGCCAAGACCTAGGGGCAGGTGGCTACACCTTC. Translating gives CASSQDLGAGGYTF.

The CDR3 DNA follows: TGTGCCAGCAGACCCGGGACAGGGGGGTACGAGCAGTACTTC. It is translated as CASRPGTGGYEQYF. The V call is TRBV2, the J call TRBJ2-7; 11 bases line up with TRBD1. V was clipped by 6 bases and J by 4 bases; unmatched bases: 5. The CDR3 length is 14 residues. The germline V gene has CDR1 SNHLY and CDR2 FYNNEI. The entire variable domain, with the rest obtained from reference TRBV2 and TRBJ2-7, is as follows: EPEVTQTPSHQVTQMGQEVILRCVPISNHLYFYWYRQILGQKVEFLVSFYNNEISEKSEIFDDQFSVERPDGSNFTLKIRSTKLEDSAMYFCASRPGTGGYEQYFGPGTRLTVT.

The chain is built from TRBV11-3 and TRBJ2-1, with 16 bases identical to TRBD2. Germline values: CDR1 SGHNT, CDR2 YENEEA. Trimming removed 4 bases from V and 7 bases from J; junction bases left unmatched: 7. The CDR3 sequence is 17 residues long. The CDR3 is CASSSPGLAGGGNEQFF. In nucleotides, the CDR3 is TGTGCCAGCAGCTCTCCGGGACTAGCGGGAGGGGGGAATGAGCAGTTCTTC.

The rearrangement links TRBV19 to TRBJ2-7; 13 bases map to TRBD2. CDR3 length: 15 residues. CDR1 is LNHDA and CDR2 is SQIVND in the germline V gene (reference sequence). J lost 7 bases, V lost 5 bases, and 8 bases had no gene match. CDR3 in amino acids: CASSPPLAGGSEQYF. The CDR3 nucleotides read TGTGCCAGTAGTCCACCACTAGCGGGAGGGTCAGAGCAGTACTTC.